This TCR beta chain was found in a study of T cell responses to AZD1222 COVID-19 vaccine. Study-level findings and limits: White British ancestry dominated among donors, who included more females, and clonal diversity was possibly underestimated.

This clone was detected only a few times. The target antigen is unknown. The repertoire was sequenced with immunoSEQ multiplex PCR; TCRdb's copy has only in-frame clones and lacks some. The sample holds about 180,000 clones, approximately 86% seen once. Sequenced here: peripheral blood, sampled on day 0 of AZD1222 vaccination. The receptor was isolated from an adult in good health.

The CDR3 region is CASSEPPGYGYTF. The CDR3 coding sequence is TGTGCCAGCAGTGAACCTCCAGGGTATGGCTACACCTTC. The genes are TRBV6-1 and TRBJ1-2, with D tentatively TRBD1 (5 bases). CDR1 is MNHNS and CDR2 is SASEGT in the germline V gene. There are 13 residues in the CDR3. V shed 2 bases and J shed 5 bases, with 9 bases lying between them.